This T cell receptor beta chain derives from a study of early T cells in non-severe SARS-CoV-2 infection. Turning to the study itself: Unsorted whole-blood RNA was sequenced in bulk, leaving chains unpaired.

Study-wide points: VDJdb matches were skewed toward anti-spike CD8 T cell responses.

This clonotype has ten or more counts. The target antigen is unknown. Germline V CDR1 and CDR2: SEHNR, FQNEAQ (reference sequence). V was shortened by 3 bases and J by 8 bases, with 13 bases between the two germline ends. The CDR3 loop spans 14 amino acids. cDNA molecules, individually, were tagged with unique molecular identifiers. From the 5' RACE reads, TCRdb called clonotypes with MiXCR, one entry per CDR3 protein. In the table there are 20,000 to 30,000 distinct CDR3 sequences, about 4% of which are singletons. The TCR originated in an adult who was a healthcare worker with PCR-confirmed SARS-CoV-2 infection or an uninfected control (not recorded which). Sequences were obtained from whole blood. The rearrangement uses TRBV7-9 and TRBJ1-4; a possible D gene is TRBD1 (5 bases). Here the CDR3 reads CASSFGDSSEKLFF. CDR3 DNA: TGTGCCAGCAGCTTTGGAGACAGCTCCGAAAAACTGTTTTTT.